This T cell receptor beta chain was recovered during a study of T cells in Graves' hyperthyroidism and ophthalmopathy (dated by TCRdb to the late 2010s). Background for the entire study: Peripheral blood samples were taken at initial diagnosis, before any treatment was given. For training and testing, the approximately 92 patients in the discovery cohort were randomly divided in a 7:3 ratio. Once sampling was done, hyperthyroidism patients were given methimazole at a starting dose of 30 mg daily, whereas ophthalmopathy patients were given high-dose intravenous methylprednisolone. Whether ophthalmopathy could be predicted prospectively was tested in an independent validation cohort made up of roughly 19 hyperthyroidism patients plus 17 patients who later progressed to ophthalmopathy. TCR Vbeta CDR3 sequencing of 120 to 150 peripheral blood samples (under 45 ophthalmopathy, approximately 80 hyperthyroidism and approximately 17 progressor patients) is reported in the paper. The study also compared thyroid tissue and blood T-cell repertoires from more than five Graves' hyperthyroidism patients. TCR V-J signatures able to tell the groups apart were searched for in a discovery cohort of 95 to 100 patients, of whom over 40 had Graves' ophthalmopathy and around 57 had stable Graves' hyperthyroidism. What the research found in general, with its limitations: Most expanded thyroid clonotypes (frequency above 0.001) were also detected in blood, a finding suggesting that blood repertoires may reflect thyroid immune responses. No statistical method was used to fix the sample size in advance, and group allocation was not hidden from the investigators. In validation, the model predicted progression to ophthalmopathy a median of about 6.5 months before onset, with roughly 70% sensitivity and roughly 73% specificity. A model built on a 13 V-J signature distinguished ophthalmopathy from stable hyperthyroidism, reaching 85% to 90% sensitivity and 81.08% specificity in cross-validation and 80%/75% in testing.

This clonotype was detected many times. This clone's antigen is unknown. Base qualities are missing; no much larger clone stands one base away. Based on the germline V gene, the CDR1 and CDR2 sequences are SGHTA and FQGNSA. Cut back by 1 base and 7 bases, the V and J ends lie 8 bases apart. The CDR3, from cysteine to phenylalanine, totals 13 residues. The kept DNA is CDR3 alone, 39 bases in frame from the first base. In the ophthalmopathy patients, disease was moderately to severely active, with a Clinical Activity Score of 3 or more, a NOSPECS grade of 4 or more, and a duration of less than 3 months. The study excluded patients with uncontrolled infections, other autoimmune diseases, pregnancy or lactation. Diagnoses relied on clinical symptoms, serum thyroxine and TRAb, thyroid ultrasound and orbital computed tomography. Ficoll-Paque density gradient centrifugation was used to isolate PBMCs from about 9.4 ml of fresh peripheral blood. Trizol reagent was used to extract total RNA, and RNA quality was then checked on an Agilent 2100 Bioanalyzer.

The TCR beta CDR3 regions were amplified from RNA transcripts. The first round of RT-PCR for the TCR CDR3 was performed with the HTBI primer set and the Qiagen OneStep RT-PCR kit. Libraries were constructed in a second round of multiplex PCR, after which size selection and purification were performed. The libraries were sequenced on an Illumina HiSeq2000 using paired-end 100 bp reads. The published analysis was carried out like this. SOAPnuke was used to process the raw data, with reads discarded if the reads contained adapters or uncalled bases, had a mean Phred below 15, or lacked an exact constant-primer or identifier match. High-quality paired reads were merged with COPE v1.2.5, and unique nucleotide sequences were defined as clonotypes. MiTCR v1.1 was used to align clonotypes to the IMGT TRBV, TRBD and TRBJ reference segments. The analysis was restricted to V-J combinations with a frequency above 0.0001, which together covered about 99% of the repertoires. A TCS score was defined as the ratio of F50 (clonal expansion) to E x V (chaos), with BLOSUM62-based TCRdist applied between CDR3 peptides within each V-J. Welch's t-statistics and random forest reduced some 510 V-J features to around 14, which were used in a naive Bayes classifier (R e1071). TCRdb passed the public sequencing reads through fastp at Q25 and MiXCR, retaining productive beta sequences. Entries that share a CDR3 protein sequence are merged under the most common genes and DNA. TCRdb, not the authors, supplied the V and J calls. The sample table holds more than 500,000 distinct CDR3 sequences, of which 15% to 20% were seen once. The ten most abundant clones make up about 29% of the sample.

The V gene is TRBV7-2 and the J gene is TRBJ2-4, with the D segment identity uncertain. This sequence was found in a woman in her twenties or thirties with Graves' ophthalmopathy. What was sequenced was blood. The DNA sequence is given as TGTGCCAGCAGCTTAGGGATGGGGAACATTCAGTACTTC. This encodes CASSLGMGNIQYF.